This TCR beta chain came from a study of T cell repertoires in cytomegalovirus infection. At the level of the study: Both a matching HLA type and CMV infection were indicated by public TCR beta signatures.

Findings and limits, study-wide: Carriers of CMV plus the relevant HLA were identified by cumulative public TCR beta family frequency. What dominated the ex vivo response were HLA-C-restricted CMV-specific TCR beta clonotypes.

As for this clonotype: As yet, its antigen is unknown.

Germline-derived CDR1 and CDR2 are DFQATT and SNEGSKA (reference sequence). Trimming took 7 bases from V and 4 from J, leaving 14 bases between them. This CDR3 is built from 12 residues. TCRdb called the reads again in MiXCR, with one record for every CDR3 protein. The sample lists hundreds of thousands of distinct CDR3 sequences, approximately 6.7% occurring once. The chain carries TRBV20-1 and TRBJ2-7, with D perhaps assigned TRBD1 or TRBD2 (5 bases each). The specimen was PBMCs. The clonotype originates from a human donor in good health (CMV status not recorded). Some clones in this sample may be carry-over from other donors' samples. The DNA of the CDR3 is TGCAGTGACTTGGGGACCCAGTACGAGCAGTACTTC. This translates into CSDLGTQYEQYF.